This T cell receptor beta chain was sequenced during a study of blood T cell repertoires in COVID-19. TCRdb's copy holds only in-frame clones and misses some; the assay was immunoSEQ multiplex PCR. The sample lists around 450,000 clones, about nine tenths occurring once. Cohort 3 recovery required two negative PCRs, clearance, or symptom resolution. What was sequenced was PBMCs or T cells enriched from blood (not recorded which). The receptor was derived from a woman aged 18-30 years who had recovered from COVID-19.

This CDR3 is CASSFVTGGRETQYF. In nucleotides, the CDR3 is TGTGCCAGCAGCTTTGTGACAGGGGGGAGAGAGACCCAGTACTTC. The chain links TRBV7-8 to TRBJ2-5; TRBD1 aligns across 9 bases. This CDR3 spans 15 amino acids. The V segment lost 3 bases and the J segment 4 bases; nucleotides outside the gene matches: 6. The V gene's germline CDR1 is SGHVS and CDR2 FQNEAQ.